Below, one T cell receptor (beta chain) is given with its context. Its antigen is as yet unknown. Assay: immunoSEQ multiplex PCR; the TCRdb copy retains only in-frame clones and omits some. There are about 14,000 clones in the sample; around 70% occur only once, and roughly 3.2% lies in the top ten. The CDR3 spans 9 residues. Trimming left V 6 bases short and J 6 bases short, with 3 bases between. Germline values: CDR1 ENHRY, CDR2 SYGVKD. The record originates from a study of neoadjuvant anti-PD-1 for oral cavity cancer. Study-level background: Around day 43, patients without progression received a fourth nivolumab dose before surgery.

The sample's time point: after neoadjuvant nivolumab, at surgical resection. Cohort: HPV-negative, locally advanced oral cavity squamous cell carcinoma patients. Blood cells were analyzed directly, without culture or expansion. Study findings and constraints: PBMC Gini-index clonality exceeded responders' in non-responders post-nivolumab.

The rearrangement uses TRBV10-3 and TRBJ2-7; D gene unclear. The sample in question was PBMCs, obtained after nivolumab (anti-PD-1) treatment. This sequence was found in a person aged 40 to 85 with oral cavity squamous cell carcinoma. The CDR3 DNA reads as TGTGCCATCAGCGTCGAGCAGTACTTC. Translating it yields CAISVEQYF.